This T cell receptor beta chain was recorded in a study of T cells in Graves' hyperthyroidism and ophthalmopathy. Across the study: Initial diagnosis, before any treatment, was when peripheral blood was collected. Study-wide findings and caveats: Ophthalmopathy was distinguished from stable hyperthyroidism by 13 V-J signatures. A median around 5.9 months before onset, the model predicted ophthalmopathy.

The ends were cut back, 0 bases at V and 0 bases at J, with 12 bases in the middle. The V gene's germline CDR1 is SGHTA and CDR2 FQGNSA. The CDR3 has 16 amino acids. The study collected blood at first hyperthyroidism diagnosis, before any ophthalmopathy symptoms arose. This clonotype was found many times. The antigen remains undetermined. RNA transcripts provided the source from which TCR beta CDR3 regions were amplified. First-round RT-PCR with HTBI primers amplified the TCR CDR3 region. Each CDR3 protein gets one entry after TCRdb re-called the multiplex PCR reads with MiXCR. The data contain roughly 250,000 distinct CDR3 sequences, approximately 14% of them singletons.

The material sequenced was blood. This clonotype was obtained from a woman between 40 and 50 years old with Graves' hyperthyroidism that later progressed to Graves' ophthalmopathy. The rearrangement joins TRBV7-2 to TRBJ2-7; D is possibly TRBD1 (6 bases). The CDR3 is CASSLAAGEGSYEQYF. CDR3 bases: TGTGCCAGCAGCTTAGCAGCAGGGGAAGGCTCCTACGAGCAGTACTTC.